The present T cell receptor beta chain was sequenced within a study of blood T cell repertoires in COVID-19. Looking at the study overall: Collection of acute and convalescent COVID-19 samples took place in the United States, Italy and Spain. PBMCs, B-cell-depleted T cells, or T cells were the source of the cDNA or gDNA that made up the material.

Authors' data handling: Amplification of reference gene primers was used by the study to estimate nucleated cell counts. Some clones are missing from TCRdb's copy, which holds only in-frame ones; the method was immunoSEQ multiplex PCR. V, J and clone size reflect that table, while D and trimming were determined from the DNA. The repertoire consists of 200,000 or so clones, with roughly 84% occurring once and the leading ten covering 1.5% to 2%. Germline CDR1 MDHEN, CDR2 SYDVKM. The CDR3 has 12 amino acids. J gave up 7 bases and V 7 bases, and 4 bases lay outside the gene matches. The specimen was peripheral blood. This TCR came from a man aged 35-49 years with active or convalescent COVID-19. The V call is TRBV28, the J call TRBJ1-5; 7 nucleotides align to TRBD1. CDR3 nucleotides: TGTGCCAGCAAGACAGGGAGCCAGCCCCAGCATTTT. The encoded protein is CASKTGSQPQHF.